Below are 27 T cell receptor beta chains sequenced from a single sample in a study of post-analysis software for immune sequencing data. These receptors lack a known antigen. General study findings and limits: Patients carried roughly 5 TRBV segments more frequently than controls did, and TRBV5-6, TRBV5-1 and TRBV20-1 were among them.

Researchers reported that TCR beta cDNA libraries carried unique molecular identifiers. TCRdb independently ran MiXCR on the PCR reads; one entry per CDR3 protein. The sample shows approximately 690,000 distinct CDR3 sequences, approximately 60% of them seen only once. Sequenced: blood. These TCRs come from a girl aged 2 to 9 with multiple sclerosis.

The chain uses TRBV2 and TRBJ1-2; 7 bases align to TRBD1. CDR3 length: 15 residues. V dropped 5 bases and J dropped 8; count of bases not matched to a gene: 14. The V gene's germline CDR1 is SNHLY and CDR2 FYNNEI. CDR3 in DNA: TGTGCCAGCAGTTACCCACCAAGGGGGCCGCTAGGCTACACCTTC. Protein sequence: CASSYPPRGPLGYTF.

The chain recombines TRBV24-1 with TRBJ1-5; 7 bases are shared with TRBD1. CDR1 and CDR2 (germline): KGHDR, SFDVKD. The CDR3 totals 15 residues. J gave up 5 bases and V 4 bases, and 7 bases lay outside the gene matches. The DNA for the CDR3 is TGTGCCACCAGTGAAACCGGGACAGATTATCAGCCCCAGCATTTT. Translating gives CATSETGTDYQPQHF.

This clonotype was recorded a few times. The genes are TRBV4-2 and TRBJ2-7; a possible D gene is TRBD1 (6 bases). The V gene's germline CDR1 is LGHNA and CDR2 YNFKEQ. The CDR3 has 13 residues. V was pared by 0 bases and J by 6 bases, with 9 bases between. CDR3 sequence (DNA): TGTGCCAGCAGCCAAGACAGGGGCAGCGAGCAGTACTTC. Translated, it gives CASSQDRGSEQYF.

A remark on this clonotype: No conserved phenylalanine or tryptophan ends this CDR3, so it is likely a read error. The rearrangement joins TRBV5-1 to TRBJ2-1; possible D gene TRBD1, 8 bases. The V end was cut by 2 bases, the J end by 8 bases, with 20 bases between. CDR3 length: 16 amino acids. Germline V gene data show CDR1 as SGHRS and CDR2 as YFSETQ. This chain's CDR3 is CASSFTRTGTNDEQFL. The CDR3 coding sequence is TGCGCCAGCAGCTTTACTAGGACAGGGACTAATGATGAGCAGTTCCTC.

The sample holds a few counts of this clonotype. The gene calls are TRBV7-8 and TRBJ2-3, with a tentative D call TRBD2 (6 bases). CDR1 and CDR2 (germline): SGHVS, FQNEAQ. Deletions cut 1 base from V and 0 bases from J, with 17 bases between. There are 18 residues in the CDR3. Here the CDR3 reads CASSLGVMVGGSTDTQYF. The CDR3 region has the DNA TGTGCCAGCAGCTTAGGAGTGATGGTGGGGGGTAGCACAGATACGCAGTATTTT.

The chain uses TRBV3-1 and TRBJ1-3; D unresolved. CDR1 LGHDT and CDR2 YNNKEL come from the germline V gene (reference sequence). This CDR3 has 13 residues. V was cut by 0 bases and J by 5 bases, with 5 bases left in between. This chain's CDR3 is CASSQDDRNTIYF. CDR3 DNA: TGTGCCAGCAGCCAAGATGATCGAAACACCATATATTTT.

The chain carries TRBV9 and TRBJ2-5; D remains ambiguous. V lost 4 bases and J lost 0, with 13 bases in between. This CDR3 has 15 residues. CDR1 is SGDLS and CDR2 is YYNGEE in the germline V gene. CDR3 amino acids: CASSFSNSYQETQYF. The CDR3 nucleotides read TGTGCCAGCAGCTTTTCCAACTCGTACCAAGAGACCCAGTACTTC.

The rearrangement joins TRBV12-3 or TRBV12-4 to TRBJ1-2; 9 nucleotides align to TRBD1. The CDR3 runs 16 residues. V lost 5 bases, J lost 2 bases, and 9 bases stayed unmatched. The CDR3 nucleotides read TGTGCCAGCAGTATCGGGACAGGGCCTAACAACTATGGCTACACCTTC. Its translation: CASSIGTGPNNYGYTF.

The DNA of the CDR3 is TGTGCCAGCAGTTTTTGGGCAGTCTCCTACGAGCAGTACTTC. Encoded protein: CASSFWAVSYEQYF. The chain couples TRBV12-3 or TRBV12-4 to TRBJ2-7; D remains ambiguous. Trimming stripped 3 bases from V and 0 bases from J, with 9 bases between. This CDR3 has 14 residues.

The chain links TRBV10-2 to TRBJ2-3, with D possibly being TRBD1 or TRBD2 (5 bases each). The CDR3 contains 17 residues. CDR1 and CDR2 (germline): WSHSY, SAAADI. Trimming stripped 2 bases from V and 3 bases from J, with 18 bases between. The CDR3: CASSEGVGAKGTDTQYF. The CDR3 bases are TGCGCCAGCAGTGAGGGGGTCGGGGCTAAAGGGACAGATACGCAGTATTTT.

The chain carries TRBV29-1 and TRBJ1-1; D remains ambiguous. The CDR3 spans 12 residues. Trimming pared 6 bases from V and 6 bases from J, leaving 14 bases between. Germline assignment: CDR1 SQVTM and CDR2 ANQGSEA. Here the CDR3 reads CSVLGRSAEAFF. The CDR3 nucleotides read TGCAGCGTCTTAGGGAGGAGCGCTGAAGCTTTCTTT.

This clonotype was seen more than once but under ten times. The J gene is TRBJ1-1, the V gene TRBV29-1; possible D gene TRBD1, 5 bases. V shed 3 bases and J shed 5 bases, with 10 bases lying between them. CDR3 length: 12 amino acids. From germline, CDR1 is SQVTM and CDR2 ANQGSEA. The CDR3 protein is CSVEAGRTEAFF. For the CDR3, the DNA is TGCAGCGTTGAGGCAGGGAGGACTGAAGCTTTCTTT.

The rearrangement joins TRBV20-1 to TRBJ2-7, with D unresolved. In germline, CDR1 is DFQATT, CDR2 SNEGSKA (reference sequence). V was trimmed by 0 bases and J by 3 bases, leaving 12 bases between them. The CDR3 runs 14 residues. CDR3 in amino acids: CSARDPSADYEQYF. CDR3 bases: TGCAGTGCTAGAGATCCCAGCGCGGACTACGAGCAGTACTTC.

As regards this clonotype: Germline and junction disagree at one end, which may indicate a read error. The chain uses TRBV11-2 and TRBJ2-7; D is possibly TRBD1 (8 bases). The CDR3 has 15 residues. The germline gives CDR1 SGHAT, CDR2 FQNNGV. The CDR3 protein is CASSLDPQGDYEQYF. In DNA form, the CDR3 reads TGTGCCAGCAGCTTAGATCCACAGGGGGACTACGAGCAGTACTTT. The full variable domain, its missing parts supplied by reference TRBV11-2 and TRBJ2-7, is EAGVAQSPRYKIIEKRQSVAFWCNPISGHATLYWYQQILGQGPKLLIQFQNNGVVDDSQLPKDRFSAERLKGVDSTLKIQPAKLEDSAVYLCASSLDPQGDYEQYFGPGTRLTVT.

This chain uses TRBV27 with TRBJ2-1; 8 positions agree with TRBD1. The germline CDR1 and CDR2 sequences are MNHEY and SMNVEV (reference sequence). The CDR3 length is 15 residues. The V gene end was trimmed by 5 bases and the J gene end by 10 bases; junction bases not matched to a gene: 13. CDR3 loop: CASSRRTGRDGEQFF. The DNA for the CDR3 is TGTGCCAGCAGTCGACGGACAGGGAGAGACGGCGAGCAGTTCTTC.

The V and J genes are TRBV6-2 or TRBV6-3 and TRBJ1-1; the D is unclear. Germline CDR1 MNHEY, CDR2 SVGEGT. The CDR3 is made up of 15 amino acids. The V end was cut by 0 bases, the J end by 0 bases, with 8 bases between. The CDR3 DNA sequence: TGTGCCAGCAGTTACTCGCGTGGCATGAACACTGAAGCTTTCTTT. Amino acids: CASSYSRGMNTEAFF.

This clonotype appeared a single time. The chain is built from TRBV9 and TRBJ2-3, with D perhaps matching TRBD1 or TRBD2 (5 bases each). The germline CDR1 and CDR2 sequences are SGDLS and YYNGEE. Trimming pared 4 bases from V and 2 bases from J, leaving 17 bases between. The CDR3 loop spans 16 amino acids. As DNA, the CDR3 is TGTGCCAGCAGCCCTGGGACCCCCTCTTTCACAGATACGCAGTATTTT. Protein: CASSPGTPSFTDTQYF.

This rearrangement joins TRBV20-1 to TRBJ2-1; D uncertain. This CDR3 spans 12 amino acids. CDR1 and CDR2 (germline): DFQATT, SNEGSKA (reference sequence). V was clipped by 3 bases and J by 9 bases, with 12 bases between them. CDR3 loop: CSASKGSSEQFF. The CDR3 DNA reads as TGCAGTGCTAGTAAGGGTAGCTCTGAGCAGTTCTTC.

This clonotype showed up just a few times. The rearrangement joins TRBV4-1 to TRBJ2-1; 10 positions agree with TRBD2. Trimming cost V 0 bases and J 7 bases; bases outside gene matches: 12. The CDR3 loop spans 18 amino acids. Per the germline V gene, CDR1 is MGHRA and CDR2 is YSYEKL. Here the CDR3 DNA reads TGCGCCAGCAGCCAAGAGTATTTGGAGCTAGCGGGAGTTAATGAGCAGTTCTTC. This encodes CASSQEYLELAGVNEQFF.

The chain uses TRBV7-2 and TRBJ2-1, with 11 bases aligning to TRBD2. Germline assignment: CDR1 SGHTA and CDR2 FQGNSA. J was trimmed by 7 bases and V by 6 bases; bases with no gene match: 11. This CDR3 is built from 16 residues. The CDR3 DNA follows: TGTGCCAGCAGGAAACTTAGCGGGAGGGCCGTAAATGAGCAGTTCTTC. This codes for CASRKLSGRAVNEQFF.

This chain connects TRBV9 to TRBJ2-1; D is undetermined. Germline assignment: CDR1 SGDLS and CDR2 YYNGEE. This CDR3 is built from 12 residues. Trimming shortened V by 0 bases and J by 8 bases, and 6 bases separated the two germline ends. CDR3 nucleotide sequence: TGTGCCAGCAGCGTAGATATGTATGAGCAGTTCTTC. This translates into CASSVDMYEQFF.

As for this clonotype: A read error may produce the germline difference seen at one junction end. The chain employs TRBV5-1 and TRBJ2-1; D is uncertain. This CDR3 region has 14 residues. Germline assignment: CDR1 SGHRS and CDR2 YFSETQ. Here the CDR3 DNA reads TGCGCCAGCAGCCCGAACCCCGGGTTCAATGGGCAGTTCTTC. Translating gives CASSPNPGFNGQFF.

The rearrangement uses TRBV27 and TRBJ2-1; D call uncertain. V was cut by 4 bases and J by 1 base, with 11 bases left in between. Germline V gives CDR1 MNHEY, CDR2 SMNVEV (reference sequence). The CDR3 covers 15 residues. CDR3 DNA: TGTGCCAGCAGTTCGTCGCTAGGGTCCTACAATGAGCAGTTCTTC. Translating gives CASSSSLGSYNEQFF.

J is TRBJ1-5 and V is TRBV12-3 or TRBV12-4, with no clear D. V lost 4 bases, J lost 6 bases, and 10 bases lay in between. This CDR3 region has 13 residues. Here the CDR3 DNA reads TGTGCCAGCAGTTCCGCCCTTATTCAGCCCCAGCATTTT. Its translation is CASSSALIQPQHF.

This clonotype was counted between two and nine times. Its ends do not fully match the called genes, so a read error is possible. The chain joins TRBV27 to TRBJ2-1, with D possibly TRBD2 on 5 matching bases. This CDR3 region has 14 residues. Germline assignment: CDR1 MNHEY and CDR2 SMNVEV (reference sequence). The CDR3 here is CANSLRERYNEQFF. In DNA, the CDR3 is TGTGCCAACAGTTTAAGGGAGAGGTACAATGAGCAGTTCTTC.

V usage is TRBV7-6 and J usage is TRBJ2-3; D is uncertain. The CDR3 is 13 residues long. V lost 1 base and J lost 5, with 7 bases in between. The germline CDR1 and CDR2 sequences are SGHVS and FNYEAQ. CDR3 DNA: TGTGCCAGCAGCTTAGAGGAAGTAGATACGCAGTATTTT. Residues: CASSLEEVDTQYF. Supplemented by reference TRBV7-6 and TRBJ2-3, the full variable domain reads GAGVSQSPRYKVTKRGQDVALRCDPISGHVSLYWYRQALGQGPEFLTYFNYEAQQDKSGLPNDRFSAERPEGSISTLTIQRTEQRDSAMYRCASSLEEVDTQYFGPGTRLTVL.

V and J are TRBV6-5 and TRBJ1-5; D unresolved. The CDR3 spans 13 residues. CDR1 is MNHEY, CDR2 SVGAGI, per germline. The V end was cut by 6 bases, the J end by 0 bases, with 6 bases between. The CDR3 DNA reads as TGTGCCAGCAGAAAATATAGCAATCAGCCCCAGCATTTT. It translates to CASRKYSNQPQHF.